This TCR beta chain appears in the sequencing data of a study of memory CD4+ T cells and cytomegalovirus serostatus. Study-wide background: Of the healthy Belgian adults, 9 were CMV seropositive and 20 to 30 seronegative. General study results and limits: About 40% of the roughly 150 known CMV-associated TCRbeta sequences appeared in CD4+ memory.

Of note for this clone: The target antigen is unknown.

The sort gate was single viable CD3+CD4+CD8-CD45RO+ cells for memory CD4+ T cells. Serum IgG to CMV pp150, pp28, p38 and p52 defined serostatus. Deletions cut 1 base from V and 8 bases from J, with 14 bases between. CDR3 length: 13 amino acids. Germline loops: CDR1 SQVTM, CDR2 ANQGSEA. Method: immunoSEQ multiplex PCR; TCRdb's copy keeps in-frame clones and lacks some. The sample carries 50,000 to 65,000 clones, 80% to 90% recorded once. The TCR sequence derives from an adult in good health and CMV-seropositive. Input material: memory CD4+ T cells from blood. The V call is TRBV29-1, the J call TRBJ1-1, with D possibly being TRBD1 (5 bases). The CDR3 nucleotides are TGCAGCGTTGAAGGATCCAGGCAGGGCGAAGCTTTCTTT. Its protein product is CSVEGSRQGEAFF.